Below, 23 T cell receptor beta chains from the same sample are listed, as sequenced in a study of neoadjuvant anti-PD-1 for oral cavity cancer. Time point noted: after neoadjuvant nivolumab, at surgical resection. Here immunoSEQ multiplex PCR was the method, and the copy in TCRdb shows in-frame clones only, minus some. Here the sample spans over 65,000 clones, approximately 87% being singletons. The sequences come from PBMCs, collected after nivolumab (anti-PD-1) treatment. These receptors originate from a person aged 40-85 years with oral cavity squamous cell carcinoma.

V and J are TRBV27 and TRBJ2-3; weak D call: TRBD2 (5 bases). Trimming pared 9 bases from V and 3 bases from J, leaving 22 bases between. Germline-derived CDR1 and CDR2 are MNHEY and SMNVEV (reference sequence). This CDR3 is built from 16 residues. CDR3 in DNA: TGTGCCAGTGGCGCTAGCTCCGTTTTGAGGACAGATACGCAGTATTTT. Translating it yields CASGASSVLRTDTQYF.

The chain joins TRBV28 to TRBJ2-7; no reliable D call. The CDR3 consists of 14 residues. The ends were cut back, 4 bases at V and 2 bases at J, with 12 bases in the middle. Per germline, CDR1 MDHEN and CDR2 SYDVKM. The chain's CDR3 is CASSSGSETYEQYF. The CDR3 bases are TGTGCCAGCAGTTCCGGGTCAGAAACCTACGAGCAGTACTTC.

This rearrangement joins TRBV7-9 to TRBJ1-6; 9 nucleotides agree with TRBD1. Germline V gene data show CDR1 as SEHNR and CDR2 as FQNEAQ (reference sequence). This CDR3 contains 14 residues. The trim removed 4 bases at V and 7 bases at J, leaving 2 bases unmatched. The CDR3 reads CASSWDRDNSPLHF. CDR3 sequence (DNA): TGTGCCAGCAGCTGGGACAGGGACAATTCACCCCTCCACTTT.

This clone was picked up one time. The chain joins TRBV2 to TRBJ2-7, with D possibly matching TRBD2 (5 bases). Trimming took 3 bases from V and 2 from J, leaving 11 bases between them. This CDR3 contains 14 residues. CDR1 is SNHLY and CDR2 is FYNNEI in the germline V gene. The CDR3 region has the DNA TGTGCCAGCAGTGATGGACTGGATACCTACGAGCAGTACTTC. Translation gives CASSDGLDTYEQYF.

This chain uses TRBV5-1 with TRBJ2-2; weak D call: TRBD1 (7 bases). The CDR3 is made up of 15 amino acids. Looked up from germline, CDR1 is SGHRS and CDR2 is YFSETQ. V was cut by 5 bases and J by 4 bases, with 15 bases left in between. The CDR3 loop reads CASRKQGGRTGELFF. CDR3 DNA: TGCGCCAGCAGGAAGCAGGGGGGTCGCACCGGGGAGCTGTTTTTT.

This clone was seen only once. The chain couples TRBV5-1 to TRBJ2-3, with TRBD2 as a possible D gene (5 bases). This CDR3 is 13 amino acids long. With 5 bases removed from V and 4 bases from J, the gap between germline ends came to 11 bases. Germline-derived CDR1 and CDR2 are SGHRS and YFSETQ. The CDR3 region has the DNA TGCGCCAGCAGGCAGGAGGTCCCAGATACGCAGTATTTT. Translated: CASRQEVPDTQYF.

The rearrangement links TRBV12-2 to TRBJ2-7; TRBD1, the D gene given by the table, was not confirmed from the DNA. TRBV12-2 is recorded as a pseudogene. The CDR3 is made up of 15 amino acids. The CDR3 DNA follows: TGTGCAAGACCCCATCCGGGACAGGGCTCCTACGAGCAGTACTTC. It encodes CARPHPGQGSYEQYF.

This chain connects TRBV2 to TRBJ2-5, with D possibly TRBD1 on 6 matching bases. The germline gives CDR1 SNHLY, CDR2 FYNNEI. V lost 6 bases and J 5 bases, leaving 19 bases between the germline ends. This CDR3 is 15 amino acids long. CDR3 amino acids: CASSQGVGRGETQYF. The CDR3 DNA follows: TGTGCCAGCAGCCAAGGTGTGGGAAGGGGGGAGACCCAGTACTTC. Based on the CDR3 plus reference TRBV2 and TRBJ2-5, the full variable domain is EPEVTQTPSHQVTQMGQEVILRCVPISNHLYFYWYRQILGQKVEFLVSFYNNEISEKSEIFDDQFSVERPDGSNFTLKIRSTKLEDSAMYFCASSQGVGRGETQYFGPGTRLLVL.

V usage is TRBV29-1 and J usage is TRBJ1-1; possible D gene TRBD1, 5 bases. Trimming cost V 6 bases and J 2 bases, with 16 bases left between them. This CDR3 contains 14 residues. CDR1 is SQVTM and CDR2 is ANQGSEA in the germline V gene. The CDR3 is CSVKAGTDNTEAFF. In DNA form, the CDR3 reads TGCAGCGTCAAGGCCGGGACCGATAACACTGAAGCTTTCTTT.

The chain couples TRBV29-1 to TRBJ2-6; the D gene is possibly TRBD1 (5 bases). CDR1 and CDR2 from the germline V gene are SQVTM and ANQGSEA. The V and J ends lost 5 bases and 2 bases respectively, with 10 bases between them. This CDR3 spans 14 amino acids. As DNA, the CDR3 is TGCAGCGTTCTCATCAGGGCTGGGGCCAACGTCCTGACTTTC. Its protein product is CSVLIRAGANVLTF.

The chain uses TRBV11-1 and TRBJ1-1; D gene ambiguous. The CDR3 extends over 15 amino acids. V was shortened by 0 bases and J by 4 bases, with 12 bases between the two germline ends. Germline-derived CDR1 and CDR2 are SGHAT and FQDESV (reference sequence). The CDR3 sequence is CASSLAGLQFTEAFF. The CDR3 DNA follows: TGTGCCAGCAGCTTAGCGGGATTACAGTTCACTGAAGCTTTCTTT.

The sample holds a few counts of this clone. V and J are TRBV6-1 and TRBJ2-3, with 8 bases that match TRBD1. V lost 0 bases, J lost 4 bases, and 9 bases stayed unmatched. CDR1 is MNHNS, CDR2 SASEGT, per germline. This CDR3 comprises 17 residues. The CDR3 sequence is CASSEAIGSRGPDTQYF. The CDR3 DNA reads TGTGCCAGCAGTGAAGCCATAGGGTCCAGGGGGCCAGATACGCAGTATTTT.

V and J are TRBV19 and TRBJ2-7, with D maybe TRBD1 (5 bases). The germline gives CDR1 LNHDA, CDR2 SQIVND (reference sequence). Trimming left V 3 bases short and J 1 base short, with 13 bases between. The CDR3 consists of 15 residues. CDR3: CASSIDSTPSYEQYF. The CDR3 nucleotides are TGTGCCAGTAGTATTGACAGCACCCCGTCCTACGAGCAGTACTTC.

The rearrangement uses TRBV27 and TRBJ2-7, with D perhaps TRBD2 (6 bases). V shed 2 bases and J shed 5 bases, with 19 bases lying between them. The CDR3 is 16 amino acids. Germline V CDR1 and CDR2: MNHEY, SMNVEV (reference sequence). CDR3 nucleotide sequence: TGTGCCAGCAGTTTAGGGGGACGGGACTTCTATGACGAGCAGTACTTC. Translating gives CASSLGGRDFYDEQYF.

The CDR3 protein is CASSLGIQETQYF. The CDR3 region has the DNA TGCGCCAGCAGCCTCGGGATTCAAGAGACCCAGTACTTC. The chain couples TRBV4-1 to TRBJ2-5, with D possibly TRBD2 on 5 matching bases. Germline CDR1 is MGHRA and CDR2 is YSYEKL. V lost 4 bases and J lost 2, with 8 bases in between. CDR3 length: 13 amino acids.

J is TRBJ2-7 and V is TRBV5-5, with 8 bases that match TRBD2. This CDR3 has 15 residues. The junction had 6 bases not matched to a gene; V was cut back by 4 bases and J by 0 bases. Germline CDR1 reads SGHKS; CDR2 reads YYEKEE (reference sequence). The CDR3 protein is CASSRTSGSSYEQYF. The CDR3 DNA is TGTGCCAGCAGCCGCACTAGCGGTTCCTCCTACGAGCAGTACTTC.

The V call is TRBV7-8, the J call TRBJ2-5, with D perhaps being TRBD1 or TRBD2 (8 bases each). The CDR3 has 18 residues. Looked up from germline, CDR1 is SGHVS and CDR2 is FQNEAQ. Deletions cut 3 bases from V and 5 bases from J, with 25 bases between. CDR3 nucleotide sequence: TGTGCCAGCAGCTTGGGACAGGCGGGACTAGTTGGGGTGGAGACCCAGTACTTC. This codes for CASSLGQAGLVGVETQYF.

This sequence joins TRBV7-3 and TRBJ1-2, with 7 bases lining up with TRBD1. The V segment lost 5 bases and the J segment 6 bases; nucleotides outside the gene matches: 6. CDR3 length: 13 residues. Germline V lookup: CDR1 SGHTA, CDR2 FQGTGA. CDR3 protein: CASSHPTGDGYTF. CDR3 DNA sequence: TGTGCCAGCAGCCATCCCACAGGGGATGGCTACACCTTC.

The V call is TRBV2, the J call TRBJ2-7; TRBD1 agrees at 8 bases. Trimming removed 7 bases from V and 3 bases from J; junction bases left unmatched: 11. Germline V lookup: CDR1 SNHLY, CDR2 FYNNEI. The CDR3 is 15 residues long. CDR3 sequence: CASTTGGQGFYEQYF. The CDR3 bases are TGTGCCAGCACCACAGGGGGGCAAGGGTTCTACGAGCAGTACTTC.

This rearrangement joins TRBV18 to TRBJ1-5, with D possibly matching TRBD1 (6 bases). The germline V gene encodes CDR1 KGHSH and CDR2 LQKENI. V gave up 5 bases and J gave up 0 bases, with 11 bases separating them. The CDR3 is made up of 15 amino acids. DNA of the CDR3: TGTGCCAGCTCAGAGGGGGAGTCTAGCAATCAGCCCCAGCATTTT. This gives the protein CASSEGESSNQPQHF.

The CDR3 nucleotides are TGCGCCAGCAGCTTGGGGGATCAGGGCAATCAGCCCCAGCATTTT. It specifies CASSLGDQGNQPQHF. The chain employs TRBV5-1 and TRBJ1-5; D unclear. Per the germline V gene, CDR1 is SGHRS and CDR2 is YFSETQ. Trimming shortened V by 0 bases and J by 2 bases, and 9 bases separated the two germline ends. There are 15 residues in the CDR3.

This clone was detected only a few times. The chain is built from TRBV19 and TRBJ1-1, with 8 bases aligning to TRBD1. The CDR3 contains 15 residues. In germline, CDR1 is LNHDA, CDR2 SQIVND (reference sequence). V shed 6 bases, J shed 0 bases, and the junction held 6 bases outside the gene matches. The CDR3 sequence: CASSTSGGMNTEAFF. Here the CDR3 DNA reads TGTGCCAGTAGCACTTCAGGGGGCATGAACACTGAAGCTTTCTTT.

CDR3 DNA sequence: TGTGCCATCAGTGCCTCCGGGACGGGTGACCAGCCCCAGCATTTT. As protein: CAISASGTGDQPQHF. The V and J genes are TRBV10-3 and TRBJ1-5, with D perhaps matching TRBD1 (5 bases). V gave up 4 bases and J gave up 7 bases, with 17 bases separating them. Per the germline V gene, CDR1 is ENHRY and CDR2 is SYGVKD. The CDR3 has 15 amino acids.